This T cell receptor (beta chain) was sequenced during a study of metastatic and nonmetastatic thyroid tumors. Study-level information: The comparison covered peripheral blood and tumor or nodule tissue in malignant and benign thyroid patients. General study results and limits: TCR beta diversity was reportedly significantly higher in malignant thyroid tumors than benign nodules, in blood and tumor.

As originally analysed: Construction of a distant-metastasis classifier for papillary thyroid cancer relied on CDR3 differences across clinicopathological groups. TCRdb called clones again from the PCR reads with MiXCR. The V and J calls reflect TCRdb's pipeline rather than the authors' work. The sample contains about 16,000 clones, about 29% of which appear only once. The sample holds many counts of this clone. Antigen specificity is unknown. The entire patient cohort was treatment-naive prior to thyroid surgery. The TCR was taken from a female donor with papillary thyroid cancer or a benign thyroid nodule (not recorded which). Some clones in this sample may be carry-over from other donors' samples. The material sequenced was tumor tissue.

CDR3 bases: TGCAGTGCTAGATCTATGGTCCGGACTAGCGGGAGTGGGGAGCTGTTTTTT. Translated: CSARSMVRTSGSGELFF. The gene calls are TRBV20-1 and TRBJ2-2, with TRBD2 matching over 13 bases. The CDR3 sequence is 17 residues long. Germline CDR1 is DFQATT and CDR2 is SNEGSKA (reference sequence). V lost 2 bases, J lost 8 bases, and 11 bases stayed unmatched.